The present T cell receptor (beta chain) was sequenced within a study of high-grade serous ovarian cancer treatment subgroups. Study-wide background: Each sample yielded on average roughly 7,000 unique TCR beta rearrangements from more than 13,000 reads.

General study results and limits: Without spatial data, bulk sequencing limits insight into HGSC tumor diversity. Tumors within one patient showed repertoire similarity of roughly 0.1 to 0.79.

The tumor samples were collected prior to definitive surgery or chemotherapy. The table came from immunoSEQ multiplex PCR; TCRdb's copy has only in-frame clones and leaves some out. The sample has over 6,500 clones, about 76% seen once; the top ten hold roughly 6.5%. This CDR3 comprises 15 residues. Germline CDR1 MNHEY, CDR2 SVGAGI. Germline trimming cut 7 bases from V and 5 bases from J; bases unmatched to any gene: 12. In the case of this clone: Its antigen is not known.

V usage is TRBV6-5 and J usage is TRBJ2-5; 8 nucleotides agree with TRBD1. This TCR derives from a human donor with high-grade serous ovarian cancer. Sample: tumor tissue. CDR3 sequence reads: CASKSTGGHRETQYF. The DNA for the CDR3 is TGTGCCAGCAAATCCACAGGGGGGCACCGGGAGACCCAGTACTTC.